This T cell receptor (beta chain) was recovered during a study of shared clonotypes between healthy human individuals. Study-level background: Participating donors consisted of a couple of women and a few men aged 18 to 49.

Sequenced by immunoSEQ multiplex PCR; TCRdb stores in-frame clones only, minus some. The data contain some 240,000 clones, 65% of them singletons. Study-level findings and limits: It was observed that 4% to 6% of naive CD4 clonotypes were shared across a handful of donors. Unshared clonotypes carried lower generation probabilities than those common to all four donors.

Note on this clone: The antigen is not known.

The CDR3 is 17 amino acids. V was pared by 6 bases and J by 9 bases, with 20 bases of the junction left unmatched. Per the germline V gene, CDR1 is SEHNR and CDR2 is FQNEAQ (reference sequence). This chain joins TRBV7-9 and TRBJ2-1; 7 nucleotides align to TRBD2. Input material: memory CD4+ T cells sorted from blood. Subset meaning: CD45RA-negative fraction. The clonotype was recovered from a man younger than 40 in good health. The CDR3 bases are TGTGCCAGCAGTTCGAGGACCGGGGGGAGGGCCTCTAGTGAGCAGTTCTTC. This sequence encodes CASSSRTGGRASSEQFF. The whole variable domain, remainder taken from reference TRBV7-9 and TRBJ2-1, is DTGVSQNPRHKITKRGQNVTFRCDPISEHNRLYWYRQTLGQGPEFLTYFQNEAQLEKSRLLSDRFSAERPKGSFSTLEIQRTEQGDSAMYLCASSSRTGGRASSEQFFGPGTRLTVL.